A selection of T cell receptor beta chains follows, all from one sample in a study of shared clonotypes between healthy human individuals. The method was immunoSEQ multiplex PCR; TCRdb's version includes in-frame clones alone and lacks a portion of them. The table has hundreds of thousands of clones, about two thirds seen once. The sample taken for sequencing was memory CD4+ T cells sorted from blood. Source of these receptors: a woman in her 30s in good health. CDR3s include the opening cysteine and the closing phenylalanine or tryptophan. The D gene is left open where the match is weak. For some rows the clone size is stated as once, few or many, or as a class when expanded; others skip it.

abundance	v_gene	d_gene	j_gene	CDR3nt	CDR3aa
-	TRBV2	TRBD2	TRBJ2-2	TGTGCCAGCAGGCGGGAGACGGGGAACACCGGGGAGCTGTTTTTT	CASRRETGNTGELFF
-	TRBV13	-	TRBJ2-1	TGTGCCAGCAGCTCGAGCAATGAGCAGTTCTTC	CASSSSNEQFF
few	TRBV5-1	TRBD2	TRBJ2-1	TGCGCCAGCAGCGTAGCCAGCGGGAGTTACAATGAGCAGTTCTTC	CASSVASGSYNEQFF
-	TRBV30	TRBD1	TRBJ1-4	TGTGCCTGGGCCCCTGACAGGGGCGATGAAAAACTGTTTTTT	CAWAPDRGDEKLFF
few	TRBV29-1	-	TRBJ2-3	TGCAGCGTTTCTCGGGCAGCTCACACAGATACGCAGTATTTT	CSVSRAAHTDTQYF
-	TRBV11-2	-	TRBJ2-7	TGTGCCAGCAGCAAGCTTGGCGGACAGTCCTCCTACGAGCAGTACTTC	CASSKLGGQSSYEQYF
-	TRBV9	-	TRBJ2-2	TGTGCCAGCAGCGTAGGCGGCACCGGGGAGCTGTTTTTT	CASSVGGTGELFF
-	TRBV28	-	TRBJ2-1	TGTGCCAGCAGTTTGGCCTACCCGGGGCAGTTCTTC	CASSLAYPGQFF
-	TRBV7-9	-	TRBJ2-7	TGTGCCAGCAATCGTCTCACCGCCTACGAGCAGTACTTC	CASNRLTAYEQYF
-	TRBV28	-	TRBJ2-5	TGTGCCAGCAGTTTATGGGTTGGAGGGGGCTTCCAAGAGACCCAGTACTTC	CASSLWVGGGFQETQYF
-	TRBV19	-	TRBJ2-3	TGTGCCAGTAGGCCCTCGACAGGGATACCAGCGGGACGAGATACGCAGTATTTT	CASRPSTGIPAGRDTQYF
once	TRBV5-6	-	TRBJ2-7	TGTGCCAGCAGCCGCCCAGGTACGATCTACGAGCAGTACTTC	CASSRPGTIYEQYF
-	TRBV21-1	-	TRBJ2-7	TGTGCCAGCAGCCCCCTCGGGAGTCTATACGAGCAGTACTTC	CASSPLGSLYEQYF
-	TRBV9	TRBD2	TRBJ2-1	TGTGCCAGCAGCGCTGGGACTAGCGGGAGGGTAGGCTCCTACAATGAGCAGTTCTTC	CASSAGTSGRVGSYNEQFF
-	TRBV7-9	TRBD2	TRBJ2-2	TGTGCCAGCATTGGCGGGAGGGCAGCCGGGGAGCTGTTTTTT	CASIGGRAAGELFF
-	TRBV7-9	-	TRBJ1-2	TGTGCCAGCAGCTTAGCCCCCAGGGGTGGGGACTATGGCTACACCTTC	CASSLAPRGGDYGYTF
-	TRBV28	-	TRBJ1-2	TGTGCCAGCACCCAACCCAGGATGCCCTATGGCTACACCTTC	CASTQPRMPYGYTF
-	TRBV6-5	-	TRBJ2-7	TGTGCCAGCAGTACCCCCCGAACTAGGGACGAGCAGTACTTC	CASSTPRTRDEQYF
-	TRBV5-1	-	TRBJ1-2	TGCGCCAGCAAAAGGGCAGGCGTTACCTATGGCTACACCTTC	CASKRAGVTYGYTF
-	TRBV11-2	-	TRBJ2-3	TGTGCCAGCAGCCCCGAAAGAGTCACAGATACGCAGTATTTT	CASSPERVTDTQYF
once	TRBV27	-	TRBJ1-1	TGTGCCAGCAGTTCCCACGGGAGATGGGCAGGGGACACTGAAGCTTTCTTT	CASSSHGRWAGDTEAFF
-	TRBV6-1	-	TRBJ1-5	TGTGCCAGCAGTAAGCGGGGTTCCTATGAACGGGCCCAGCATTTT	CASSKRGSYERAQHF
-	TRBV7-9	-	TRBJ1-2	TGTGCCAGCAGCTTCGGTGAAGCGTTACCCCTCGGCTACACCTTC	CASSFGEALPLGYTF
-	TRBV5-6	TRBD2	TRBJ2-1	TGTGCCAGCAGCTTGGAGGGACTAGCGGATTACTTTGAGCAGTTCTTC	CASSLEGLADYFEQFF
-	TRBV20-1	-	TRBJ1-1	TGCAGTGCTAGGTTAGTGGGGAGCCCTATCTTT	CSARLVGSPIF
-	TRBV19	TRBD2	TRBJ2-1	TGTGCCAGTAACGCGAGGGGGACTAGAGCCTACAATGAGCAGTTCTTC	CASNARGTRAYNEQFF
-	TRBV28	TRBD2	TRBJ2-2	TGTGCCAGCACCCGTGGGTCTAGCGGGACCGGGGAGCTGTTTTTT	CASTRGSSGTGELFF
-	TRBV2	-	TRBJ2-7	TGTGCCAGCAGTGCCGGGGGACCGAGGGGCTACGAGCAGTACTTC	CASSAGGPRGYEQYF
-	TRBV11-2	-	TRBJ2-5	TGTGCCAGCAGCCTAATGCGCAGGGAAGGAGAGACCCAGTACTTC	CASSLMRREGETQYF
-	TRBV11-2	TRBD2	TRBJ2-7	TGTGCCAGCAGCCGCGGGGCGGGAGTTTCCTACGAGCAGTACTTC	CASSRGAGVSYEQYF
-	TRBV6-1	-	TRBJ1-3	TGTGCCAGCAGTGAAGCGCTTCAGGAGGGAAACACCATATATTTT	CASSEALQEGNTIYF
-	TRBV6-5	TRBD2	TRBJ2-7	TGTGCCAGCAGTTACTCTCCGAGCGGGAGCTACGAGCAGTACTTC	CASSYSPSGSYEQYF
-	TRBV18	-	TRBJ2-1	TGTGCCAGCTCACCACGGGTGTACAATGAGCAGTTCTTC	CASSPRVYNEQFF
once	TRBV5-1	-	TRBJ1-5	TGCGCCAGCAGCCCCGACATGAGCAATCAGCCCCAGCATTTT	CASSPDMSNQPQHF
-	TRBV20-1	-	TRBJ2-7	TGCAGTGCACTGGAGGGCTACGAGCAGTACTTC	CSALEGYEQYF
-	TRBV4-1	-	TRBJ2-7	TGCGCCAGCAGCCAAGATGTCAATTCCTACGAGCAGTACTTC	CASSQDVNSYEQYF
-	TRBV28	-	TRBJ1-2	TGTGCCAGCAGTCCACCGGCAGTACGGGTTGGCTACACCTTC	CASSPPAVRVGYTF
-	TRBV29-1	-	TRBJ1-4	TGCAGCGTCCGGACCTACCGAAATGAAAAACTGTTTTTT	CSVRTYRNEKLFF
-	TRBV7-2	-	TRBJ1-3	TGTGCCAGCAGCCGAACCATCAACAGGGAGGGCGACACCATATATTTT	CASSRTINREGDTIYF
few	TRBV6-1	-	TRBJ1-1	TGTGCCAGCAGTGGACAGCCGAACACTGAAGCTTTCTTT	CASSGQPNTEAFF
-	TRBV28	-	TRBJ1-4	TGTGCCAGCAAAACCGGAGGAACTAATGAAAAACTGTTTTTT	CASKTGGTNEKLFF
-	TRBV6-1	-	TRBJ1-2	TGTGCCAGCAGTGAAGAGTTGGCGGCCAACTATGGCTACACCTTC	CASSEELAANYGYTF
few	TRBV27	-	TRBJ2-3	TGTGCCAGCAGTCCATATAACACAGATACGCAGTATTTT	CASSPYNTDTQYF
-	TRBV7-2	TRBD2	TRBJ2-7	TGTGCCAGCAGCGTAGCTAGCGGTCCCTACGAGCAGTACTTC	CASSVASGPYEQYF
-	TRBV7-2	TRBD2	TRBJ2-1	TGTGCCAGCAGCGTCGGGACTAGCAATGAGCAGTTCTTC	CASSVGTSNEQFF